The 8 T cell receptor beta chains below were found in one sample sequenced in a study of T cells in Graves' hyperthyroidism and ophthalmopathy. Amplification targeted TCR beta CDR3 regions from RNA transcripts. Initially, a first-round RT-PCR of the TCR CDR3 employed the HTBI primer set. One entry per CDR3 protein, called by TCRdb with MiXCR from the multiplex PCR reads. The table includes 300,000 to 450,000 distinct CDR3 sequences, approximately 15% detected once. The sequencing input was blood. These TCRs come from a woman aged 55-70 years with Graves' hyperthyroidism.

This clonotype was seen repeatedly, ten times or more. This sequence joins TRBV11-3 and TRBJ2-3, with 12 bases identical to TRBD1. This CDR3 is built from 16 residues. Germline V gene sequence: CDR1 SGHNT, CDR2 YENEEA. The V segment lost 4 bases and the J segment 4 bases; nucleotides outside the gene matches: 6. In DNA form, the CDR3 reads TGTGCCAGCAGCTCCCGGGACAGGGGGCCGGCAGATACGCAGTATTTT. Encoded protein: CASSSRDRGPADTQYF.

The rearrangement uses TRBV18 and TRBJ1-6, with D uncertain. The CDR3 is 16 amino acids. Per the germline V gene, CDR1 is KGHSH and CDR2 is LQKENI. Trimming removed 2 bases from V and 7 bases from J, with 15 bases in between. The CDR3 region has the DNA TGTGCCAGCTCACCAGGCCAAGGAACGAGGAATTCACCCCTCCACTTT. As protein: CASSPGQGTRNSPLHF.

As DNA, the CDR3 is TGTGCCAGCAGCTTAGGGATTAGCGGGAGTGGAACCGGGGAGCTGTTTTTT. Residues: CASSLGISGSGTGELFF. The chain employs TRBV7-3 and TRBJ2-2; 9 bases fit TRBD2. The V gene end was trimmed by 2 bases and the J gene end by 5 bases; junction bases not matched to a gene: 9. The CDR3 covers 17 residues. From germline, CDR1 is SGHTA and CDR2 FQGTGA. Drawing the rest from reference TRBV7-3 and TRBJ2-2, the complete variable domain is GAGVSQTPSNKVTEKGKYVELRCDPISGHTALYWYRQSLGQGPEFLIYFQGTGAADDSGLPNDRFFAVRPEGSVSTLKIQRTERGDSAVYLCASSLGISGSGTGELFFGEGSRLTVL.

In its sample, this clonotype was seen once. The J gene is TRBJ2-3, the V gene TRBV20-1, with 16 bases aligning to TRBD2. Germline CDR1 is DFQATT and CDR2 is SNEGSKA (reference sequence). CDR3 length: 16 amino acids. The CDR3 spells CRATGLAGGPRDTQYF. The CDR3 DNA reads as TGCAGAGCGACGGGACTAGCGGGAGGGCCTAGAGATACGCAGTATTTT.

This clonotype was seen ten or more times. One end of the junction varies from germline; a read error may be responsible. The chain joins TRBV5-1 to TRBJ2-7; D might be TRBD2 (6 bases). Germline V gene lookup returns CDR1 SGHRS and CDR2 YFSETQ. The CDR3 totals 11 residues. CDR3 nucleotides: TGCGCCAGCAGCTTGGAACGGGAGCTGTACTTC. As protein: CASSLERELYF.

V and J are TRBV30 and TRBJ2-6, with D possibly TRBD1 on 6 matching bases. Trimming left V 2 bases short and J 6 bases short, with 20 bases between. CDR1 is GTSNPN and CDR2 is SVGIG in the germline V gene (reference sequence). CDR3 size: 17 residues. The DNA for the CDR3 is TGTGCCTGGAGTCACACATATGGCAGGGGAAAGGCCAACGTCCTGACTTTC. It encodes CAWSHTYGRGKANVLTF.

This clonotype was detected many times. The rearrangement uses TRBV15 and TRBJ2-5, with 7 bases identical to TRBD2. The length of the CDR3 is 12 residues. Germline CDR1 is LNHNV and CDR2 is YYDKDF (reference sequence). Germline trimming cut 9 bases from V and 4 bases from J; bases unmatched to any gene: 5. DNA for the CDR3: TGTGCCACGGCAGGACTAGGAGAGACCCAGTACTTC. Its translation is CATAGLGETQYF. The full variable domain, rest sourced from reference TRBV15 and TRBJ2-5, is DAMVIQNPRYQVTQFGKPVTLSCSQTLNHNVMYWYQQKSSQAPKLLFHYYDKDFNNEADTPDNFQSRRPNTSFCFLDIRSPGLGDTAMYLCATAGLGETQYFGPGTRLLVL.

The chain joins TRBV7-3 to TRBJ2-1; TRBD2 might be the D (5 bases). CDR1 SGHTA and CDR2 FQGTGA come from the germline V gene. V was shortened by 5 bases and J by 7 bases, with 18 bases between the two germline ends. This CDR3 spans 15 amino acids. The DNA of the CDR3 is TGTGCCAGCAGCCCGAGTGCTAGCCAATTGAATGAGCAGTTCTTC. This codes for CASSPSASQLNEQFF.